The 29 T cell receptor beta chains below all came from one sample that was sequenced in a study of blood T cell repertoires in COVID-19. Assay: immunoSEQ multiplex PCR; the TCRdb copy retains only in-frame clones and omits some. The data show about 300,000 clones, with approximately 85% seen just once and 13% held by the top ten. Sequencing was performed on peripheral blood. The source is a human donor in a cohort sampled during active COVID-19.

The chain employs TRBV7-2 and TRBJ1-4; 7 bases agree with TRBD1. The V gene's germline CDR1 is SGHTA and CDR2 FQGNSA. The CDR3 loop spans 14 amino acids. Germline trimming cut 8 bases from V and 6 bases from J; bases unmatched to any gene: 9. CDR3 amino acids: CASSQRGLDEKLFF. CDR3 DNA sequence: TGTGCCAGCTCCCAGAGGGGGCTTGATGAAAAACTGTTTTTT.

This clone was seen just once. The chain carries TRBV27 and TRBJ2-2; no clear D gene. V dropped 6 bases and J dropped 6 bases, with 20 bases sitting between them. Germline CDR1 reads MNHEY; CDR2 reads SMNVEV (reference sequence). CDR3 length: 16 amino acids. CDR3 residues: CASRQSRWPAAGELFF. CDR3 DNA sequence: TGTGCCAGCAGGCAGTCCCGATGGCCGGCGGCCGGGGAGCTGTTTTTT.

This clone was picked up one time. The chain employs TRBV30 and TRBJ1-5; TRBD1 agrees at 10 bases. The ends lost 0 bases at V and 9 bases at J; junction bases unmatched: 11. The CDR3 extends over 16 amino acids. CDR1 GTSNPN and CDR2 SVGIG come from the germline V gene (reference sequence). The CDR3 DNA reads as TGTGCCTGGAGTGTTCCGACAGGGGGCGCGTTGGCGCCCCAGCATTTT. Protein: CAWSVPTGGALAPQHF.

J is TRBJ2-7 and V is TRBV24-1; D unresolved. V lost 3 bases and J lost 3, with 14 bases in between. This CDR3 comprises 15 residues. Germline assignment: CDR1 KGHDR and CDR2 SFDVKD. The CDR3 DNA follows: TGTGCCACCAGTGATACCCCCTACAGATGCTACGAGCAGTACTTC. Its translation: CATSDTPYRCYEQYF.

J is TRBJ2-3 and V is TRBV30, with D tentatively TRBD1 (5 bases). V gave up 3 bases and J gave up 2 bases, with 15 bases separating them. The CDR3 has 15 amino acids. CDR1 and CDR2 from the germline V gene are GTSNPN and SVGIG (reference sequence). The CDR3 sequence: CAWSPGRANTDTQYF. CDR3 sequence (DNA): TGTGCCTGGAGCCCAGGCAGGGCGAACACAGATACGCAGTATTTT.

This sequence joins TRBV5-1 and TRBJ2-1; 12 nucleotides line up with TRBD2. With 3 bases clipped from V and 5 bases from J, the junction kept 9 bases outside the gene matches. The CDR3 is made up of 17 amino acids. Germline CDR1 and CDR2: SGHRS and YFSETQ. CDR3 residues: CASSSGLAGFLDNEQFF. DNA of the CDR3: TGCGCCAGCAGCTCCGGACTAGCGGGATTTCTTGACAATGAGCAGTTCTTC.

The chain joins TRBV5-1 to TRBJ2-1; tentatively, D is TRBD2 (6 bases). The CDR3 length is 17 residues. V dropped 5 bases and J dropped 6 bases, with 24 bases sitting between them. Germline-derived CDR1 and CDR2 are SGHRS and YFSETQ. CDR3 loop: CASSGGSGGKRGNEQFF. CDR3 bases: TGCGCCAGCAGTGGGGGGAGTGGAGGAAAGAGGGGCAATGAGCAGTTCTTC.

The CDR3 DNA reads as TGCGCCAGCAGTGACCGGGACAGGCAGGGGACTGAAGCTTTCTTT. Encoded protein: CASSDRDRQGTEAFF. The rearrangement joins TRBV10-2 to TRBJ1-1; TRBD1 matches at 8 bases. The CDR3 has 15 residues. Trimming took 3 bases from V and 5 from J; bases not matched to a gene: 8. The V gene's germline CDR1 is WSHSY and CDR2 SAAADI.

V usage is TRBV18 and J usage is TRBJ1-4; tentative D call: TRBD1 (5 bases). Germline CDR1 is KGHSH and CDR2 is LQKENI. The CDR3 consists of 15 residues. Between the trimmed V and J ends, which lost 5 bases and 2 bases, there was a span of 12 bases. CDR3 amino acids: CASSSLTATNEKLFF. DNA for the CDR3: TGTGCCAGCTCATCCTTGACAGCCACTAATGAAAAACTGTTTTTT.

This chain joins TRBV6-6 and TRBJ2-3; 11 nucleotides line up with TRBD2. This CDR3 spans 19 amino acids. In germline, CDR1 is MNHNY, CDR2 SVGAGI (reference sequence). The V and J ends lost 5 bases and 5 bases, in that order; junction bases with no gene match: 18. The CDR3 coding sequence is TGTGCCAGCAGTCCTCAGCCGCCTCTACTAGCGGGAGCCAGAGATACGCAGTATTTT. It translates to CASSPQPPLLAGARDTQYF.

CDR3 DNA: TGTGCCAGCAGTATTAGGGGGGGAAAGAATGAAAAACTGTTTTTT. It codes for CASSIRGGKNEKLFF. The chain links TRBV6-5 to TRBJ1-4, with a possible D match to TRBD1 (6 bases). The ends were cut back, 5 bases at V and 5 bases at J, with 15 bases in the middle. This CDR3 contains 15 residues. Germline CDR1 and CDR2: MNHEY and SVGAGI.

The rearrangement links TRBV5-6 to TRBJ2-2; 11 nucleotides line up with TRBD2. Germline V gene lookup returns CDR1 SGHDT and CDR2 YYEEEE. Trimming took 3 bases from V and 3 from J; bases not matched to a gene: 4. This CDR3 is 16 amino acids long. The CDR3: CASSSWTSGYTGELFF. DNA for the CDR3: TGTGCCAGCAGCTCTTGGACTAGCGGGTACACCGGGGAGCTGTTTTTT.

This chain connects TRBV5-4 to TRBJ1-1; D might be TRBD1 (5 bases). This CDR3 is 14 amino acids long. The V gene's germline CDR1 is SGHNT and CDR2 YYREEE (reference sequence). V was trimmed by 4 bases and J by 1 base, leaving 11 bases between them. The CDR3 nucleotides read TGTGCCAGCAGCCTCAACACAGGGAACACTGAAGCTTTCTTT. This encodes CASSLNTGNTEAFF. Full variable domain (outside the CDR3, taken from reference TRBV5-4 and TRBJ1-1): ETGVTQSPTHLIKTRGQQVTLRCSSQSGHNTVSWYQQALGQGPQFIFQYYREEENGRGNFPPRFSGLQFPNYSSELNVNALELDDSALYLCASSLNTGNTEAFFGQGTRLTVV.

The chain has TRBV7-2 and TRBJ2-1, with TRBD2 matching over 11 bases. CDR1 and CDR2 (germline): SGHTA, FQGNSA. This CDR3 comprises 16 residues. V lost 5 bases to trimming and J lost 3 bases; unmatched junction nucleotides: 6. The CDR3 here is CASSQPTSGVYNEQFF. CDR3 nucleotides: TGTGCCAGCAGCCAGCCGACTAGCGGGGTCTACAATGAGCAGTTCTTC. The full variable domain, completed using reference TRBV7-2 and TRBJ2-1, is GAGVSQSPSNKVTEKGKDVELRCDPISGHTALYWYRQSLGQGLEFLIYFQGNSAPDKSGLPSDRFSAERTGGSVSTLTIQRTQQEDSAVYLCASSQPTSGVYNEQFFGPGTRLTVL.

The V and J genes are TRBV27 and TRBJ1-1; the D gene is possibly TRBD1 (6 bases). This CDR3 region has 13 residues. Trimming shortened V by 8 bases and J by 1 base, and 11 bases separated the two germline ends. Germline V gene sequence: CDR1 MNHEY, CDR2 SMNVEV (reference sequence). CDR3: CASRTTGNTEAFF. CDR3 nucleotide sequence: TGTGCCAGCCGGACGACAGGGAACACTGAAGCTTTCTTT.

This clone was counted only a few times. The chain uses TRBV5-6 and TRBJ2-1; 8 bases are a match to TRBD1. The length of the CDR3 is 16 residues. Germline V gene data show CDR1 as SGHDT and CDR2 as YYEEEE. V dropped 4 bases and J dropped 6; count of bases not matched to a gene: 12. CDR3 in DNA: TGTGCCAGCAGCCCATGGACAGGGTTAGGTGGCAATGAGCAGTTCTTC. As protein: CASSPWTGLGGNEQFF.

This chain joins TRBV2 and TRBJ2-4, with D unclear. The length of the CDR3 is 13 residues. The V end lost 3 bases, the J end lost 6 bases, and 9 bases lay between the germline ends. The germline gives CDR1 SNHLY, CDR2 FYNNEI. The CDR3: CASSDNLGNIQYF. CDR3 in DNA: TGTGCCAGCAGTGATAACCTCGGAAACATTCAGTACTTC.

The chain has TRBV18 and TRBJ2-1; D is possibly TRBD1 (7 bases). Germline lookup yields CDR1 KGHSH and CDR2 LQKENI. The CDR3 has 13 residues. V gave up 6 bases and J gave up 8 bases, with 14 bases separating them. CDR3 amino acids: CASSRGVQDEQFF. The CDR3 DNA sequence: TGTGCCAGCTCCAGGGGGGTTCAGGATGAGCAGTTCTTC.

V and J are TRBV21-1 and TRBJ2-6; whether TRBD1, the table's D call, matches the DNA was not checked. TRBV21-1 counts as a pseudogene. The length of the CDR3 is 15 residues. The CDR3 sequence: CASSKRDKNANVLTF. CDR3 sequence (DNA): TGTGCCAGCAGCAAGAGAGACAAAAACGCCAACGTCCTGACTTTC.

The V gene is TRBV5-1, the J gene TRBJ2-1, with 11 bases identical to TRBD2. Germline V CDR1 and CDR2: SGHRS, YFSETQ. Trimming at V came to 2 bases and at J to 0 bases, leaving 19 bases not matched to a gene. The CDR3 is 22 amino acids. CDR3 coding DNA: TGCGCCAGCAGCTTCCCCCCCTTCACTAGCGGGAGTCCCTCTAGCTCCTACAATGAGCAGTTCTTC. As protein: CASSFPPFTSGSPSSSYNEQFF.

The rearrangement joins TRBV2 to TRBJ2-5; TRBD2 matches 7 bases. This CDR3 region has 12 residues. V shed 6 bases and J 5 bases; nucleotides not matched to a gene: 3. CDR1 and CDR2 (germline): SNHLY, FYNNEI. The CDR3: CASSGLGETQYF. The CDR3 DNA is TGTGCCAGCAGCGGACTAGGGGAGACCCAGTACTTC. The full variable domain, with the rest looked up from reference TRBV2 and TRBJ2-5, is EPEVTQTPSHQVTQMGQEVILRCVPISNHLYFYWYRQILGQKVEFLVSFYNNEISEKSEIFDDQFSVERPDGSNFTLKIRSTKLEDSAMYFCASSGLGETQYFGPGTRLLVL.

This clone has more than one count but fewer than ten. The chain recombines TRBV5-4 with TRBJ2-7; D ambiguous. V lost 6 bases and J 7 bases, leaving 8 bases between the germline ends. This CDR3 spans 10 amino acids. Germline CDR1 reads SGHNT; CDR2 reads YYREEE (reference sequence). The CDR3 loop reads CASMTKEQYF. The CDR3 DNA reads TGTGCCAGCATGACAAAGGAGCAGTACTTC.

Only one count was recorded for this clone. The chain combines TRBV12-3 or TRBV12-4 with TRBJ2-1, with 13 bases aligning to TRBD2. The V gene end was trimmed by 5 bases and the J gene end by 13 bases; junction bases not matched to a gene: 5. The CDR3 is made up of 13 amino acids. CDR3 coding DNA: TGTGCCAGCAGTACTAGCGGGAGGGGGTCCCAGTTCTTC. Its translation is CASSTSGRGSQFF.

The chain recombines TRBV5-4 with TRBJ1-1, with a tentative D call TRBD1 (5 bases). The V end lost 3 bases, the J end lost 4 bases, and 10 bases lay between the germline ends. This CDR3 comprises 13 residues. The germline V gene has CDR1 SGHNT and CDR2 YYREEE (reference sequence). This CDR3 reads CASSWQGLTEAFF. CDR3 DNA sequence: TGTGCCAGCAGCTGGCAGGGACTCACTGAAGCTTTCTTT.

The chain is built from TRBV5-4 and TRBJ1-2; 9 nucleotides match TRBD1. V lost 4 bases to trimming and J lost 0 bases; unmatched junction nucleotides: 4. Germline V lookup: CDR1 SGHNT, CDR2 YYREEE (reference sequence). CDR3 length equals 15 residues. CDR3 protein: CASSEGQGANYGYTF. In nucleotides, the CDR3 is TGTGCCAGCAGCGAGGGACAGGGAGCTAACTATGGCTACACCTTC.

V and J are TRBV5-1 and TRBJ2-1; no clear D. Trimming pared 2 bases from V and 4 bases from J, leaving 13 bases between. This CDR3 contains 15 residues. The germline V gene encodes CDR1 SGHRS and CDR2 YFSETQ. The CDR3, as DNA: TGCGCCAGCAGCTTTGGAACTAATAAATACAATGAGCAGTTCTTC. Its translation is CASSFGTNKYNEQFF.

The gene calls are TRBV24-1 and TRBJ2-7, with D maybe TRBD1 (6 bases). The CDR3 is 15 amino acids. V dropped 0 bases and J dropped 3 bases, with 11 bases sitting between them. The germline V gene encodes CDR1 KGHDR and CDR2 SFDVKD. CDR3 loop: CATSDLGVRGYEQYF. Written as DNA, the CDR3 is TGTGCCACCAGTGATTTGGGAGTCAGGGGCTACGAGCAGTACTTC.

In nucleotides, the CDR3 is TGTGCCAGCAGTTTATGGGGGGGGACTAGTGCCAACGGCGGGCAGTTCTTC. As protein: CASSLWGGTSANGGQFF. This chain links TRBV28 with TRBJ2-1; 8 bases match TRBD2. Germline CDR1 reads MDHEN; CDR2 reads SYDVKM. V was pared by 0 bases and J by 12 bases, with 16 bases of the junction left unmatched. CDR3 length: 17 residues.

The chain uses TRBV5-1 and TRBJ1-4; TRBD1 aligns across 7 bases. Germline V CDR1 and CDR2: SGHRS, YFSETQ. The trim removed 4 bases at V and 8 bases at J, leaving 8 bases unmatched. The CDR3 totals 14 residues. Written as DNA, the CDR3 is TGCGCCAGCAGCGCCCGGGACAGTGGGGAAAAACTGTTTTTT. This sequence encodes CASSARDSGEKLFF.